Below, one TCR beta chain is given with its context. The sample originates from a study of T-cell reconstitution after alpha-beta-depleted transplantation in children. Preparation of the TCRbeta library was carried out with unique molecular identifiers. TCRdb ran MiXCR on the PCR reads and lists one entry per CDR3 protein. Of about 640,000 distinct CDR3 sequences listed, about 15% are singletons. Germline-derived CDR1 and CDR2 are SGHAT and FQNNGV. The CDR3 runs 17 residues. Germline trimming cut 2 bases from V and 0 bases from J; bases unmatched to any gene: 8. This material consisted of PBMCs from the stem cell graft donor, taken from the stem cell graft. The TCR sequence derives from a human donor who donated a stem cell graft to a child with acute myeloid leukemia. The chain carries TRBV11-2 and TRBJ2-5, with TRBD2 identical over 8 bases. The CDR3: CASSLRSVAGYQETQYF. The DNA for the CDR3 is TGTGCCAGCAGCTTAAGATCCGTAGCGGGGTACCAAGAGACCCAGTACTTC. Drawing the rest from reference TRBV11-2 and TRBJ2-5, the complete variable domain is EAGVAQSPRYKIIEKRQSVAFWCNPISGHATLYWYQQILGQGPKLLIQFQNNGVVDDSQLPKDRFSAERLKGVDSTLKIQPAKLEDSAVYLCASSLRSVAGYQETQYFGPGTRLLVL.